This T cell receptor (beta chain) was obtained from a study of identical twins. Study-level findings and limits: It was cross-sectional statistical analysis, not following the same donors, that the conclusions relied on. Models predicted too little out-of-frame TCR alpha sharing in monozygotic twins.

Addition of a universal primer site occurred through template switching, and cDNA carried unique molecular identifiers. TCRdb used MiXCR to reprocess the 5' RACE reads, holding one entry per CDR3 protein. This sample carries 650,000 to 800,000 distinct CDR3 sequences, approximately 9% of them seen once, and the ten largest clones take around 0.95%. No donor was unhealthy or non-Caucasian. A few counts support this clonotype. The antigen is undetermined. These data were also reused for a study on yellow fever vaccine responses in identical twins.

This TCR was sampled from a woman aged 18-35 years in good health. The material sequenced was PBMCs.

The CDR3 DNA is TGTGCCAGCAGTGAAGCCGCTGGGGTAATATACAATGAGCAGTTCTTC. It codes for CASSEAAGVIYNEQFF. The V gene is TRBV2, the J gene TRBJ2-1; no definite D call. V dropped 0 bases and J dropped 4 bases, with 13 bases sitting between them. The CDR3 is 16 amino acids. The germline V gene has CDR1 SNHLY and CDR2 FYNNEI.